A single sample is the source of the 14 T cell receptor beta chains below, sequenced in a study of cytomegalovirus exposure and HLA in healthy donors. Primers for the PCR totalled 60 Vbeta and 13 Jbeta. Using immunoSEQ multiplex PCR, the repertoire was profiled, and TCRdb retains in-frame clones only, with some absent. The repertoire holds under 300,000 clones, with roughly 88% as singletons. The sample taken for sequencing was PBMCs. The receptors come from a middle-aged man in good health and CMV-seropositive.

V is TRBV7-9 and J is TRBJ2-7; 7 nucleotides agree with TRBD1. With V trimmed by 2 bases and J by 0 bases, 7 bases remained unmatched. The germline gives CDR1 SEHNR, CDR2 FQNEAQ (reference sequence). This CDR3 has 16 residues. CDR3 amino acids: CASSLNPGTDSYEQYF. CDR3 bases: TGTGCCAGCAGCTTAAACCCCGGGACAGACTCCTACGAGCAGTACTTC.

The chain has TRBV28 and TRBJ2-3; TRBD1 matches at 10 bases. The CDR3 is made up of 16 amino acids. V gave up 6 bases and J gave up 0 bases; unmatched junction bases: 6. In germline, CDR1 is MDHEN, CDR2 SYDVKM. In nucleotides, the CDR3 is TGTGCCAGCAGCCCCGACAGGGGGCCAAGCACAGATACGCAGTATTTT. Its protein is CASSPDRGPSTDTQYF.

As DNA, the CDR3 is TGTGCCAGCAGTTACTCGTTAGCTAGCACAGATACGCAGTATTTT. Protein sequence: CASSYSLASTDTQYF. This sequence joins TRBV6-5 and TRBJ2-3, with D unclear. V was trimmed by 0 bases and J by 0 bases, leaving 7 bases between them. Germline V gives CDR1 MNHEY, CDR2 SVGAGI. The CDR3 totals 15 residues.

The CDR3 region is CASSLALASSTDTQYF. The CDR3 DNA sequence: TGCGCCAGCAGCTTGGCGTTAGCGTCTAGCACAGATACGCAGTATTTT. The V call is TRBV5-1, the J call TRBJ2-3, with D possibly being TRBD2 (5 bases). The CDR3 consists of 16 residues. V was trimmed by 0 bases and J by 0 bases, leaving 11 bases between them. Germline CDR1 is SGHRS and CDR2 is YFSETQ.

V and J are TRBV15 and TRBJ1-2, with D maybe TRBD1 (6 bases). Trimming stripped 3 bases from V and 9 bases from J, with 14 bases between. The CDR3 has 13 residues. CDR1 and CDR2 (germline): LNHNV, YYDKDF (reference sequence). In DNA form, the CDR3 reads TGTGCCACCAGCAGCTTCAGGACAGACAGCTACACCTTC. Translating it yields CATSSFRTDSYTF.

Here the CDR3 reads CASSFEGGWETEAFF. The CDR3 nucleotides read TGTGCCAGCAGCTTTGAGGGAGGGTGGGAGACTGAAGCTTTCTTT. V gene TRBV7-9 combines with J gene TRBJ1-1; no reliable D call. CDR1 SEHNR and CDR2 FQNEAQ come from the germline V gene (reference sequence). CDR3 length: 15 amino acids. Trimming stripped 3 bases from V and 5 bases from J, with 16 bases between.

The chain couples TRBV7-9 to TRBJ1-1, with TRBD1 matching 7 bases. This CDR3 is built from 15 residues. V trimming: 5 bases; J trimming: 4 bases; junction bases outside the gene matches: 10. Germline CDR1 SEHNR, CDR2 FQNEAQ (reference sequence). CDR3 protein: CASSRTGVGVTEAFF. CDR3 DNA: TGTGCCAGCAGCCGTACAGGGGTCGGGGTCACTGAAGCTTTCTTT.

The rearrangement uses TRBV19 and TRBJ2-6; weak D call: TRBD1 (6 bases). CDR1 is LNHDA and CDR2 is SQIVND in the germline V gene (reference sequence). The CDR3 contains 16 residues. The ends were cut back, 3 bases at V and 0 bases at J, with 9 bases in the middle. CDR3 region: CASSMDSNSGANVLTF. The CDR3 region has the DNA TGTGCCAGTAGTATGGACAGCAACTCTGGGGCCAACGTCCTGACTTTC.

V is TRBV5-1 and J is TRBJ1-4, with 8 bases fitting TRBD1. CDR3 length: 21 residues. The germline V gene has CDR1 SGHRS and CDR2 YFSETQ. The junction had 17 bases not matched to a gene; V was cut back by 1 base and J by 0 bases. The CDR3 sequence: CASSLRDRKLLAQPTNEKLFF. CDR3 bases: TGCGCCAGCAGCTTGAGGGACAGGAAACTCCTCGCGCAGCCAACTAATGAAAAACTGTTTTTT. Together with reference TRBV5-1 and TRBJ1-4, the CDR3 gives the full variable domain: KAGVTQTPRYLIKTRGQQVTLSCSPISGHRSVSWYQQTPGQGLQFLFEYFSETQRNKGNFPGRFSGRQFSNSRSEMNVSTLELGDSALYLCASSLRDRKLLAQPTNEKLFFGSGTQLSVL.

This clone was found a few times. V is TRBV7-3 and J is TRBJ1-6; 8 bases fit TRBD1. The CDR3 runs 16 residues. Germline CDR1 SGHTA, CDR2 FQGTGA. Unmatched junction bases numbered 17, after V lost 5 bases and J lost 14 bases. The CDR3 loop reads CASSPSGQAPKKALHF. The DNA of the CDR3 is TGTGCCAGCAGCCCCTCGGGACAGGCGCCCAAAAAGGCCCTCCACTTT.

J is TRBJ2-7 and V is TRBV6-1, with 12 bases that match TRBD1. With 3 bases clipped from V and 5 bases from J, the junction kept 5 bases outside the gene matches. From germline, CDR1 is MNHNS and CDR2 SASEGT. The CDR3 loop spans 15 amino acids. The CDR3 region has the DNA TGTGCCAGCAGTGACTGGGACAGGGGGCACCACGAGCAGTACTTC. Translation gives CASSDWDRGHHEQYF.

The J gene is TRBJ2-1, the V gene TRBV19; D not certain. V shed 1 base and J shed 6 bases, with 10 bases lying between them. This CDR3 has 14 residues. CDR1 LNHDA and CDR2 SQIVND come from the germline V gene (reference sequence). CDR3 in amino acids: CASSIGHPFNEQFF. CDR3 in DNA: TGTGCCAGTAGTATAGGACACCCCTTCAATGAGCAGTTCTTC.

The genes are TRBV18 and TRBJ2-5; 8 bases are a match to TRBD1. The V segment lost 3 bases and the J segment 4 bases; nucleotides outside the gene matches: 4. The germline V gene has CDR1 KGHSH and CDR2 LQKENI. The CDR3 is 14 residues long. CDR3 nucleotides: TGTGCCAGCTCACCCGGACAGGGTCCAGAGACCCAGTACTTC. Its protein product is CASSPGQGPETQYF.

V usage is TRBV6-4 and J usage is TRBJ1-2; TRBD1 matches at 10 bases. J lost 2 bases, V lost 6 bases, and 6 bases had no gene match. Germline loops: CDR1 MRHNA, CDR2 SNTAGT. The CDR3 contains 15 residues. This chain's CDR3 is CASSHRTGGNYGYTF. CDR3 in DNA: TGTGCCAGCAGCCATCGGACAGGGGGGAACTATGGCTACACCTTC.